The 22 T cell receptor beta chains in this list originate from one sample, sequenced in a study of cytomegalovirus exposure and HLA in healthy donors. Here immunoSEQ multiplex PCR was the method, and the copy in TCRdb shows in-frame clones only, minus some. The sample has about 150,000 clones; about 95% are singletons. The sequenced sample consisted of PBMCs. These receptors all come from a man between 18 and 29 years old in good health and CMV-seropositive.

This chain uses TRBV2 with TRBJ2-7; TRBD1 matches 9 bases. The V segment lost 4 bases and the J segment 6 bases; nucleotides outside the gene matches: 7. Per germline, CDR1 SNHLY and CDR2 FYNNEI. This CDR3 has 14 residues. CDR3 sequence (DNA): TGTGCCAGCAGTGTAGAACAGGGGGCTTTCGAGCAGTACTTC. This codes for CASSVEQGAFEQYF.

The rearrangement joins TRBV29-1 to TRBJ2-6; no definite D call. The germline V gene has CDR1 SQVTM and CDR2 ANQGSEA. The CDR3 extends over 13 amino acids. V dropped 4 bases and J dropped 1 base, with 5 bases sitting between them. CDR3 bases: TGCAGCGTTGCAACTTCTGGGGCCAACGTCCTGACTTTC. Translation: CSVATSGANVLTF.

The rearrangement links TRBV5-3 to TRBJ1-1; 12 nucleotides agree with TRBD1. TRBV5-3 is classed as an ORF, of uncertain function. Trimming removed 3 bases from V and 5 bases from J; junction bases left unmatched: 14. The CDR3 sequence is 18 residues long. The DNA for the CDR3 is TGTGCCAGAAGCTCTATTTACAATTGGGACAGGGGGCTAACTGAAGCTTTCTTT. Its protein product is CARSSIYNWDRGLTEAFF.

The chain couples TRBV2 to TRBJ2-1; no firm D call. CDR3 length: 16 amino acids. Trimming shortened V by 1 base and J by 0 bases, and 10 bases separated the two germline ends. The germline V gene has CDR1 SNHLY and CDR2 FYNNEI. The CDR3 reads CASSEVVTSSYNEQFF. The DNA of the CDR3 is TGTGCCAGCAGTGAAGTGGTCACGAGCTCCTACAATGAGCAGTTCTTC.

The V and J genes are TRBV7-2 and TRBJ1-5; D is uncertain. Trimming cost V 2 bases and J 1 base, with 12 bases left between them. Germline lookup yields CDR1 SGHTA and CDR2 FQGNSA. The CDR3 loop spans 16 amino acids. This chain's CDR3 is CASSLTGDASNQPQHF. CDR3 DNA: TGTGCCAGCAGCTTAACCGGGGATGCCAGCAATCAGCCCCAGCATTTT.

The chain is built from TRBV7-6 and TRBJ2-5, with D perhaps TRBD2 (6 bases). There are 14 residues in the CDR3. With 5 bases removed from V and 1 base from J, the gap between germline ends came to 11 bases. The germline CDR1 and CDR2 sequences are SGHVS and FNYEAQ. As DNA, the CDR3 is TGTGCCAGCAGCCCTAATAGCGGCCAAGAGACCCAGTACTTC. This translates into CASSPNSGQETQYF. Variable domain in full (rest from reference TRBV7-6 and TRBJ2-5): GAGVSQSPRYKVTKRGQDVALRCDPISGHVSLYWYRQALGQGPEFLTYFNYEAQQDKSGLPNDRFSAERPEGSISTLTIQRTEQRDSAMYRCASSPNSGQETQYFGPGTRLLVL.

This chain uses TRBV6-1 with TRBJ2-1, with a weak D call TRBD2 (6 bases). V was shortened by 5 bases and J by 4 bases, with 15 bases between the two germline ends. CDR1 and CDR2 (germline): MNHNS, SASEGT. This CDR3 is 15 amino acids long. CDR3 region: CASSLVSGSYNEQFF. DNA for the CDR3: TGTGCCAGCAGTCTCGTGAGCGGGTCGTACAATGAGCAGTTCTTC.

The V gene is TRBV10-3, the J gene TRBJ2-1; 7 bases are shared with TRBD2. This CDR3 contains 16 residues. Germline trimming cut 0 bases from V and 6 bases from J; bases unmatched to any gene: 8. Germline V CDR1 and CDR2: ENHRY, SYGVKD. In DNA form, the CDR3 reads TGTGCCATCAGTGAGTCCCCAGCGGGAACTTTCAATGAGCAGTTCTTC. This sequence encodes CAISESPAGTFNEQFF.

The chain couples TRBV14 to TRBJ1-2; D unclear. In germline, CDR1 is SGHDN, CDR2 FVKESK. CDR3 size: 18 residues. V was clipped by 0 bases and J by 1 base, with 18 bases between them. CDR3 sequence: CASSQEGSPAYFNYGYTF. CDR3 DNA: TGTGCCAGCAGCCAAGAAGGGAGCCCTGCTTACTTTAACTATGGCTACACCTTC.

The chain employs TRBV5-1 and TRBJ1-3, with 10 bases fitting TRBD1. Germline loops: CDR1 SGHRS, CDR2 YFSETQ. Germline trimming cut 4 bases from V and 2 bases from J; bases unmatched to any gene: 6. This CDR3 spans 16 amino acids. The CDR3 DNA sequence: TGCGCCAGCAGCCAGACAGGGGGCTTAGCTGGAAACACCATATATTTT. Its translation: CASSQTGGLAGNTIYF.

The chain uses TRBV28 and TRBJ1-3, with 11 bases that match TRBD1. This CDR3 contains 15 residues. V lost 3 bases and J lost 3; bases outside the gene matches: 1. CDR1 is MDHEN and CDR2 is SYDVKM in the germline V gene. The CDR3 spells CASSLGQGVGNTIYF. In nucleotides, the CDR3 is TGTGCCAGCAGTTTGGGACAGGGGGTTGGAAACACCATATATTTT. Full variable domain (outside the CDR3, taken from reference TRBV28 and TRBJ1-3): DVKVTQSSRYLVKRTGEKVFLECVQDMDHENMFWYRQDPGLGLRLIYFSYDVKMKEKGDIPEGYSVSREKKERFSLILESASTNQTSMYLCASSLGQGVGNTIYFGEGSWLTVV.

This chain links TRBV15 with TRBJ2-7; D gene unclear. Germline CDR1 reads LNHNV; CDR2 reads YYDKDF (reference sequence). V lost 3 bases and J lost 0, with 12 bases in between. The CDR3 has 15 amino acids. The CDR3 DNA reads TGTGCCACCAGCAGTGATGACTTGAGCTCCTACGAGCAGTACTTC. Translation: CATSSDDLSSYEQYF.

This clone has just a few counts. This chain joins TRBV12-2 and TRBJ2-1; the table's D call, TRBD2, has no DNA check behind it. TRBV12-2 is a recognized pseudogene. The CDR3 loop spans 19 amino acids. Here the CDR3 reads CASRFSTSGLSSSYNEQFF. In DNA form, the CDR3 reads TGTGCAAGTCGCTTTTCCACTAGCGGCCTTTCAAGCTCCTACAATGAGCAGTTCTTC.

The gene calls are TRBV7-9 and TRBJ2-5; 12 nucleotides agree with TRBD2. The germline gives CDR1 SEHNR, CDR2 FQNEAQ (reference sequence). CDR3 length equals 16 residues. J gave up 5 bases and V 5 bases, and 9 bases lay outside the gene matches. The CDR3 nucleotides read TGTGCCAGCAGCCTACTGACTAGCGGGAGCTTGGAGACCCAGTACTTC. This encodes CASSLLTSGSLETQYF.

The rearrangement links TRBV28 to TRBJ1-1; TRBD1 matches 9 bases. J was trimmed by 4 bases and V by 2 bases; bases with no gene match: 5. This CDR3 is 15 amino acids long. Germline lookup yields CDR1 MDHEN and CDR2 SYDVKM. CDR3 sequence reads: CASSLMGQGATEAFF. The CDR3 nucleotides are TGTGCCAGCAGTTTAATGGGACAGGGAGCCACTGAAGCTTTCTTT.

The chain links TRBV19 to TRBJ2-7; 7 bases line up with TRBD2. CDR3 length: 16 residues. In germline, CDR1 is LNHDA, CDR2 SQIVND (reference sequence). V shed 3 bases, J shed 5 bases, and the junction held 13 bases outside the gene matches. The CDR3 DNA follows: TGTGCCAGTAGTATGGTTAGCGGGCTTCAAAGGGACGAGCAGTACTTC. Residues: CASSMVSGLQRDEQYF.

V and J are TRBV19 and TRBJ1-5; tentative D call: TRBD1 (5 bases). Trimming stripped 5 bases from V and 0 bases from J, with 14 bases between. Per germline, CDR1 LNHDA and CDR2 SQIVND (reference sequence). CDR3 size: 16 residues. This CDR3 is CASSFRGGYSNQPQHF. The CDR3 nucleotides are TGTGCCAGTAGTTTTAGGGGAGGATATAGCAATCAGCCCCAGCATTTT.

The J gene is TRBJ2-1, the V gene TRBV6-5, with 12 positions matching TRBD2. This CDR3 has 15 amino acids. Germline V gene sequence: CDR1 MNHEY, CDR2 SVGAGI. V lost 5 bases to trimming and J lost 5 bases; unmatched junction nucleotides: 4. The CDR3 DNA is TGTGCCAGCAGTCGACGGACTAGCGGGAACAATGAGCAGTTCTTC. This codes for CASSRRTSGNNEQFF.

CDR3 in amino acids: CASSLTSNPTDTQYF. The CDR3 DNA sequence: TGTGCCAGCAGCTTGACTAGTAACCCTACAGATACGCAGTATTTT. The V gene is TRBV7-9, the J gene TRBJ2-3; possibly TRBD2 for D (6 bases). The CDR3 contains 15 residues. The V end was cut by 3 bases, the J end by 3 bases, with 13 bases between. The germline V gene encodes CDR1 SEHNR and CDR2 FQNEAQ (reference sequence).

The gene calls are TRBV28 and TRBJ2-7; D may be TRBD1 (5 bases). Trimming removed 4 bases from V and 0 bases from J, with 22 bases in between. This CDR3 contains 18 residues. The V gene's germline CDR1 is MDHEN and CDR2 SYDVKM. The CDR3 here is CASSSLSHRQPSSYEQYF. CDR3 DNA sequence: TGTGCCAGCAGTTCCCTCTCCCATAGACAGCCTAGCTCCTACGAGCAGTACTTC.

The chain joins TRBV19 to TRBJ1-3, with 9 bases aligning to TRBD1. Germline values: CDR1 LNHDA, CDR2 SQIVND (reference sequence). CDR3 length: 14 residues. V shed 9 bases, J shed 8 bases, and the junction held 11 bases outside the gene matches. The CDR3 reads CARSGDRVGDTIYF. DNA for the CDR3: TGTGCCAGATCCGGGGACAGGGTTGGTGACACCATATATTTT.

The V gene is TRBV27, the J gene TRBJ2-7; no definite D call. CDR1 and CDR2 (germline): MNHEY, SMNVEV (reference sequence). Trimming took off 2 bases at V and 3 bases at J, with 17 bases between the two ends. The CDR3 has 16 amino acids. CDR3 loop: CASSLSRTHPFYEQYF. CDR3 sequence (DNA): TGTGCCAGCAGTTTAAGTCGCACACACCCTTTCTACGAGCAGTACTTC.